A single sample gave rise to the 30 T cell receptor beta chains below, sequenced in a study of Tregs in tolerant kidney transplant recipients. Sequenced by immunoSEQ multiplex PCR; TCRdb stores in-frame clones only, minus some. This sample has roughly 69,000 clones, with less than 90% found just once. The sequenced sample was CD4+ T cells from blood, obtained before the transplant. These receptors were obtained from a human donor who received a combined kidney and bone marrow transplant.

The rearrangement joins TRBV28 to TRBJ1-5, with D perhaps TRBD1 (5 bases). V gave up 8 bases and J gave up 7 bases, with 12 bases separating them. Per the germline V gene, CDR1 is MDHEN and CDR2 is SYDVKM. The CDR3 runs to 12 residues. Here the CDR3 reads CASLAGNQPQHF. Written as DNA, the CDR3 is TGTGCCAGCCTGGCAGGGAACCAGCCCCAGCATTTT.

V gene TRBV6-6 combines with J gene TRBJ1-3; D is perhaps TRBD1 (6 bases). Trimming stripped 6 bases from V and 0 bases from J, with 15 bases between. The CDR3 is made up of 16 amino acids. Looked up from germline, CDR1 is MNHNY and CDR2 is SVGAGI (reference sequence). CDR3 loop: CASSPGQLLSGNTIYF. CDR3 sequence (DNA): TGTGCCAGCAGCCCCGGACAGCTCCTCTCTGGAAACACCATATATTTT.

V gene TRBV7-7 combines with J gene TRBJ2-1, with 13 bases identical to TRBD2. Trimming cost V 3 bases and J 5 bases; bases outside gene matches: 1. The CDR3 is made up of 15 amino acids. The germline gives CDR1 SSHAT, CDR2 FNYEAQ (reference sequence). The CDR3 sequence: CASSLGLAGHNEQFF. DNA of the CDR3: TGTGCCAGCAGCTTGGGACTAGCGGGACACAATGAGCAGTTCTTC.

The chain joins TRBV29-1 to TRBJ1-2, with D possibly TRBD1 on 5 matching bases. V gave up 5 bases and J gave up 6 bases, with 10 bases separating them. Germline V lookup: CDR1 SQVTM, CDR2 ANQGSEA. CDR3 length: 11 amino acids. The DNA of the CDR3 is TGCAGCGTTCGACGGGGGGATGGCTACACCTTC. This gives the protein CSVRRGDGYTF.

The CDR3 DNA reads as TGTGCCAGCAGTTTAGGGGCAGGGCAACAGCCCCAGCATTTT. It specifies CASSLGAGQQPQHF. This chain joins TRBV28 and TRBJ1-5, with D perhaps matching TRBD1 (5 bases). V dropped 2 bases and J dropped 7 bases, with 12 bases sitting between them. The V gene's germline CDR1 is MDHEN and CDR2 SYDVKM. This CDR3 comprises 14 residues.

The count of this clone is one. The chain is built from TRBV4-1 and TRBJ1-4; 7 bases line up with TRBD1. Germline V gene data show CDR1 as MGHRA and CDR2 as YSYEKL. The junction had 10 bases not matched to a gene; V was cut back by 3 bases and J by 6 bases. The CDR3 runs 16 residues. The CDR3 region is CASSHKSGGKDEKLFF. The CDR3 DNA sequence: TGCGCCAGCAGCCACAAATCAGGGGGGAAAGATGAAAAACTGTTTTTT.

The J gene is TRBJ1-4, the V gene TRBV9; possible D gene TRBD1, 5 bases. The CDR3 has 15 residues. V lost 4 bases, J lost 0 bases, and 10 bases lay in between. Germline CDR1 SGDLS, CDR2 YYNGEE. CDR3 sequence reads: CASSHRQTTNEKLFF. DNA of the CDR3: TGTGCCAGCAGCCATAGACAGACAACTAATGAAAAACTGTTTTTT.

This clone has only a few counts. This chain links TRBV28 with TRBJ1-2, with 8 bases that match TRBD1. This CDR3 is built from 14 residues. The V segment lost 6 bases and the J segment 4 bases; nucleotides outside the gene matches: 7. Germline V gene sequence: CDR1 MDHEN, CDR2 SYDVKM. For the CDR3, the DNA is TGTGCCAGCAGCTTGGGACAGGCTAGCTATGGCTACACCTTC. Translated, it gives CASSLGQASYGYTF.

The V and J genes are TRBV19 and TRBJ2-7; the D gene is possibly TRBD1 (6 bases). With 0 bases removed from V and 2 bases from J, the gap between germline ends came to 11 bases. CDR1 and CDR2 (germline): LNHDA, SQIVND (reference sequence). The CDR3 has 15 residues. The CDR3 nucleotides read TGTGCCAGTAGTATAGATCAACAGGGTCCCTACGAGCAGTACTTC. Protein sequence: CASSIDQQGPYEQYF.

J is TRBJ1-2 and V is TRBV29-1; TRBD1 is a possible D gene (5 bases). V shed 0 bases and J shed 7 bases, with 15 bases lying between them. The CDR3 runs 14 residues. From germline, CDR1 is SQVTM and CDR2 ANQGSEA. CDR3 sequence: CSVEEGAGNSGYTF. CDR3 DNA sequence: TGCAGCGTTGAAGAAGGGGCAGGGAATAGTGGCTACACCTTC.

This chain connects TRBV10-1 to TRBJ1-4; 10 bases are shared with TRBD1. Germline V gene sequence: CDR1 WNHNN, CDR2 SYGVQD (reference sequence). The trim removed 6 bases at V and 7 bases at J, leaving 5 bases unmatched. The CDR3 spans 14 residues. Here the CDR3 reads CASRDRGHGEKLFF. The CDR3 DNA is TGCGCCAGCAGAGACAGGGGGCACGGTGAAAAACTGTTTTTT.

This clone was observed a few times. This rearrangement joins TRBV5-1 to TRBJ2-7; a possible D gene is TRBD2 (5 bases). This CDR3 region has 13 residues. V was shortened by 4 bases and J by 6 bases, with 14 bases between the two germline ends. Germline loops: CDR1 SGHRS, CDR2 YFSETQ. The CDR3 sequence: CASSPDQTTEQYF. CDR3 nucleotides: TGCGCCAGCAGCCCGGACCAGACTACCGAGCAGTACTTC.

The chain joins TRBV28 to TRBJ2-7, with 9 bases fitting TRBD2. The CDR3 sequence is 15 residues long. Per germline, CDR1 MDHEN and CDR2 SYDVKM. V lost 2 bases and J lost 6; bases outside the gene matches: 8. The DNA for the CDR3 is TGTGCCAGCAGTTTACCCTTAGCGGGAGTAGTCGAGCAGTACTTC. Its translation: CASSLPLAGVVEQYF.

This sequence joins TRBV7-3 and TRBJ2-3, with 7 bases aligning to TRBD1. V gave up 5 bases and J gave up 2 bases; unmatched junction bases: 7. In germline, CDR1 is SGHTA, CDR2 FQGTGA. This CDR3 has 15 amino acids. CDR3 protein: CASSPKQGFTDTQYF. The DNA of the CDR3 is TGTGCCAGCAGCCCGAAACAGGGGTTCACAGATACGCAGTATTTT.

This sequence joins TRBV27 and TRBJ2-4; TRBD2 is a possible D gene (5 bases). The CDR3 runs 15 residues. Per the germline V gene, CDR1 is MNHEY and CDR2 is SMNVEV (reference sequence). V shed 8 bases and J shed 7 bases, with 21 bases lying between them. The CDR3 is CASRSPHRGWNIQYF. DNA of the CDR3: TGTGCCAGCCGTTCCCCCCACCGAGGGTGGAACATTCAGTACTTC.

The rearrangement links TRBV6-5 to TRBJ2-5; TRBD1 matches at 9 bases. The CDR3 runs 16 residues. The trim removed 0 bases at V and 4 bases at J, leaving 6 bases unmatched. Germline V lookup: CDR1 MNHEY, CDR2 SVGAGI. CDR3 sequence (DNA): TGTGCCAGCAGTTACTCGAATCGGGGACAGGGAGAGACCCAGTACTTC. Amino acids: CASSYSNRGQGETQYF.

This chain links TRBV7-9 with TRBJ1-1; D is unclear. Germline values: CDR1 SEHNR, CDR2 FQNEAQ (reference sequence). The ends were cut back, 1 base at V and 4 bases at J, with 13 bases in the middle. The CDR3 length is 15 residues. Written as DNA, the CDR3 is TGTGCCAGCAGCTTAGATGCCGGTGGAGGCACTGAAGCTTTCTTT. Its protein is CASSLDAGGGTEAFF.

The chain employs TRBV5-6 and TRBJ2-2, with 8 bases that match TRBD1. Per germline, CDR1 SGHDT and CDR2 YYEEEE. This CDR3 has 16 amino acids. With V trimmed by 4 bases and J by 1 base, 6 bases remained unmatched. The CDR3 region has the DNA TGTGCCAGCAGCCTAGGACAGGGCTTGAACACCGGGGAGCTGTTTTTT. Protein: CASSLGQGLNTGELFF.

This clone appeared a single time. The V gene is TRBV6-1, the J gene TRBJ1-2; 8 positions agree with TRBD1. The trim removed 4 bases at V and 4 bases at J, leaving 5 bases unmatched. From germline, CDR1 is MNHNS and CDR2 SASEGT. CDR3 length equals 14 residues. The CDR3 DNA follows: TGTGCCAGCAGTGGGCAGGGGGCGGTCTATGGCTACACCTTC. Encoded protein: CASSGQGAVYGYTF.

The gene calls are TRBV5-1 and TRBJ1-1; a weak D match, TRBD1 (5 bases). Per germline, CDR1 SGHRS and CDR2 YFSETQ. CDR3 size: 13 residues. V was trimmed by 4 bases and J by 8 bases, leaving 15 bases between them. The CDR3 loop is CASSRGDSGEAFF. The CDR3 DNA is TGCGCCAGCAGCCGGGGGGACTCAGGGGAAGCTTTCTTT.

This chain links TRBV4-2 with TRBJ2-5, with 7 bases lining up with TRBD2. The V segment lost 0 bases and the J segment 5 bases; nucleotides outside the gene matches: 9. The length of the CDR3 is 16 residues. Germline V gene sequence: CDR1 LGHNA, CDR2 YNFKEQ. The CDR3 DNA follows: TGTGCCAGCAGCCAAGAATGGGAGGGCCCTAGGGAGACCCAGTACTTC. Translating it yields CASSQEWEGPRETQYF.

The chain has TRBV7-2 and TRBJ2-1; 10 nucleotides line up with TRBD2. Germline assignment: CDR1 SGHTA and CDR2 FQGNSA. There are 15 residues in the CDR3. Germline trimming cut 1 base from V and 7 bases from J; bases unmatched to any gene: 4. The CDR3 DNA reads as TGTGCCAGCAGCTTAGTTGCTAGCGGGAGAAATGAGCAGTTCTTC. Translated: CASSLVASGRNEQFF.

The chain is built from TRBV28 and TRBJ1-5; tentative D call: TRBD1 (5 bases). This CDR3 is built from 15 residues. Trimming removed 6 bases from V and 7 bases from J, with 19 bases in between. Per the germline V gene, CDR1 is MDHEN and CDR2 is SYDVKM. In DNA, the CDR3 is TGTGCCAGCAGCTTGGGGGGATTGAGAGGGCAGCCCCAGCATTTT. It encodes CASSLGGLRGQPQHF.

The V and J genes are TRBV30 and TRBJ2-5, with D tentatively TRBD1 (5 bases). With 0 bases removed from V and 5 bases from J, the gap between germline ends came to 13 bases. Germline V gene data show CDR1 as GTSNPN and CDR2 as SVGIG (reference sequence). The CDR3 has 14 amino acids. The CDR3 coding sequence is TGTGCCTGGAGTGTACGTTCAGGGATCGAGACCCAGTACTTC. As protein: CAWSVRSGIETQYF. Full variable domain (outside the CDR3, taken from reference TRBV30 and TRBJ2-5): SQTIHQWPATLVQPVGSPLSLECTVEGTSNPNLYWYRQAAGRGLQLLFYSVGIGQISSEVPQNLSASRPQDRQFILSSKKLLLSDSGFYLCAWSVRSGIETQYFGPGTRLLVL.

This sequence joins TRBV15 and TRBJ1-1; TRBD1 is a possible D gene (5 bases). The CDR3 runs to 15 residues. Between the trimmed V and J ends, which lost 0 bases and 4 bases, there was a span of 12 bases. Germline CDR1 is LNHNV and CDR2 is YYDKDF (reference sequence). CDR3 residues: CATSRDGGIGTEAFF. The CDR3 DNA reads TGTGCCACCAGCAGAGACGGGGGTATAGGCACTGAAGCTTTCTTT.

This clone appeared once. The chain employs TRBV5-1 and TRBJ2-1; possible D gene TRBD2, 6 bases. The germline gives CDR1 SGHRS, CDR2 YFSETQ. Trimming shortened V by 9 bases and J by 0 bases, and 16 bases separated the two germline ends. The length of the CDR3 is 15 residues. The DNA of the CDR3 is TGCGCCACTCGGCGGGACCTTAGCTCCTACAATGAGCAGTTCTTC. Translation gives CATRRDLSSYNEQFF.

The chain has TRBV30 and TRBJ1-1, with a tentative D call TRBD1 (6 bases). Germline V gene lookup returns CDR1 GTSNPN and CDR2 SVGIG (reference sequence). There are 16 residues in the CDR3. Deletions cut 3 bases from V and 4 bases from J, with 21 bases between. The CDR3 reads CAWRAWTEVLGTEAFF. The DNA for the CDR3 is TGTGCCTGGAGGGCATGGACAGAGGTTTTGGGCACTGAAGCTTTCTTT. Full variable domain (outside the CDR3, taken from reference TRBV30 and TRBJ1-1): SQTIHQWPATLVQPVGSPLSLECTVEGTSNPNLYWYRQAAGRGLQLLFYSVGIGQISSEVPQNLSASRPQDRQFILSSKKLLLSDSGFYLCAWRAWTEVLGTEAFFGQGTRLTVV.

J is TRBJ2-2 and V is TRBV6-1; possibly TRBD2 for D (6 bases). The V and J ends lost 4 bases and 0 bases respectively, with 12 bases between them. This CDR3 is 16 amino acids long. The germline CDR1 and CDR2 sequences are MNHNS and SASEGT. The CDR3: CASSGAGAANTGELFF. In nucleotides, the CDR3 is TGTGCCAGCAGTGGAGCGGGCGCAGCGAACACCGGGGAGCTGTTTTTT.

This CDR3 reads CASTTTTGVAGYTF. The CDR3 DNA follows: TGTGCCAGCACCACCACGACAGGGGTGGCTGGCTACACCTTC. V is TRBV7-8 and J is TRBJ1-2, with TRBD1 identical over 8 bases. V shed 7 bases and J 7 bases; nucleotides not matched to a gene: 11. The CDR3 is made up of 14 amino acids. Germline-derived CDR1 and CDR2 are SGHVS and FQNEAQ.

The chain couples TRBV9 to TRBJ1-1, with 7 bases lining up with TRBD1. With 0 bases clipped from V and 0 bases from J, the junction kept 8 bases outside the gene matches. This CDR3 spans 17 amino acids. Germline lookup yields CDR1 SGDLS and CDR2 YYNGEE. The CDR3 region is CASSVEDRVGMNTEAFF. CDR3 sequence (DNA): TGTGCCAGCAGCGTAGAAGACAGGGTAGGGATGAACACTGAAGCTTTCTTT.